This T cell receptor (beta chain) was found in a study of T cell responses to AZD1222 COVID-19 vaccine. Study-wide results and caveats: Clonal diversity may have been underestimated, and the donors were mostly white British, with more females than males.

Timing groups of about 4 and about 12 weeks for second doses were pooled. With regard to this clone: What it recognizes is unknown.

Here immunoSEQ multiplex PCR was the method, and the copy in TCRdb shows in-frame clones only, minus some. The sample carries 88,000 or so clones, about 89% recorded once. Germline CDR1 SGHTA, CDR2 FQGNSA. This CDR3 has 15 residues. V dropped 7 bases and J dropped 0 bases, with 12 bases sitting between them. The TCR originated in an adult who received the AZD1222 COVID-19 vaccine. V usage is TRBV7-2 and J usage is TRBJ2-2; TRBD1 is a possible D gene (6 bases). The specimen was peripheral blood, collected 28 days after the second AZD1222 dose. CDR3 bases: TGTGCCAGCACCCGGGGACAACCGAACACCGGGGAGCTGTTTTTT. As protein: CASTRGQPNTGELFF.